These 10 T cell receptor beta chains were all obtained from the same sample, sequenced in a study of blood T cell repertoires in COVID-19. The protocol was immunoSEQ multiplex PCR, while the TCRdb copy is restricted to in-frame clones and leaves out a portion. Of about 75,000 clones in the sample, around 67% are singletons; the top ten hold approximately 2.4%. The sequencing input was peripheral blood. The origin of the receptors is a human donor with acute or convalescent COVID-19. The donor label of this sample is uncertain.

This clone was observed a single time. The CDR3 nucleotides are TGTGCCAGCAGCCCGGGACAGGGGGAAGGTGGCTACACCTTC. As protein: CASSPGQGEGGYTF. This chain links TRBV7-8 with TRBJ1-2, with 11 bases identical to TRBD1. The germline V gene encodes CDR1 SGHVS and CDR2 FQNEAQ. Trimming at V came to 5 bases and at J to 7 bases, leaving 6 bases not matched to a gene. The CDR3 is 14 residues long. Full variable domain (missing parts from reference TRBV7-8 and TRBJ1-2): GAGVSQSPRYKVAKRGQDVALRCDPISGHVSLFWYQQALGQGPEFLTYFQNEAQLDKSGLPSDRFFAERPEGSVSTLKIQRTQQEDSAVYLCASSPGQGEGGYTFGSGTRLTVV.

The J gene is TRBJ2-3, the V gene TRBV29-1; the D is unclear. CDR3 length: 11 amino acids. Germline CDR1 SQVTM, CDR2 ANQGSEA. Trimming removed 4 bases at V and 5 bases at J, with 7 bases between. In nucleotides, the CDR3 is TGCAGCGTTGTTCGGGTAGATACGCAGTATTTT. Amino acid sequence: CSVVRVDTQYF.

The rearrangement joins TRBV6-5 to TRBJ1-5, with D possibly being TRBD1 (6 bases). The CDR3 consists of 15 residues. Trimming cost V 0 bases and J 7 bases, with 13 bases left between them. Germline CDR1 is MNHEY and CDR2 is SVGAGI. The chain's CDR3 is CASSYSGLGGQPQHF. As DNA, the CDR3 is TGTGCCAGCAGTTACTCGGGGTTAGGGGGACAGCCCCAGCATTTT.

The V and J genes are TRBV6-6 and TRBJ2-2; 8 nucleotides match TRBD1. Trimming at V came to 4 bases and at J to 3 bases, leaving 7 bases not matched to a gene. Germline values: CDR1 MNHNY, CDR2 SVGAGI (reference sequence). The CDR3 is made up of 16 amino acids. The CDR3 region is CASSFKTGVDTGELFF. In DNA, the CDR3 is TGTGCCAGCAGTTTCAAGACAGGGGTAGACACCGGGGAGCTGTTTTTT.

This chain joins TRBV5-1 and TRBJ2-3; tentatively, D is TRBD2 (6 bases). V lost 4 bases, J lost 3 bases, and 15 bases lay in between. Germline-derived CDR1 and CDR2 are SGHRS and YFSETQ. The CDR3 is made up of 15 amino acids. In DNA form, the CDR3 reads TGCGCCAGCAGCCATAGCGGACCTGGGACAGATACGCAGTATTTT. Its translation: CASSHSGPGTDTQYF.

The chain combines TRBV30 with TRBJ2-7; D gene ambiguous. V lost 4 bases and J 4 bases, leaving 8 bases between the germline ends. The CDR3 is made up of 11 amino acids. Germline CDR1 and CDR2: GTSNPN and SVGIG (reference sequence). CDR3 coding DNA: TGTGCCTGGATGAGGCAGTACGAGCAGTACTTC. Residues: CAWMRQYEQYF.

This chain uses TRBV27 with TRBJ1-6; D not resolved. The ends were cut back, 5 bases at V and 4 bases at J, with 12 bases in the middle. Germline V gene lookup returns CDR1 MNHEY and CDR2 SMNVEV (reference sequence). This CDR3 contains 15 residues. In nucleotides, the CDR3 is TGTGCCAGCAGTGCCGCCGGGATTTATAATTCACCCCTCCACTTT. It codes for CASSAAGIYNSPLHF.

This clone came up once. The chain employs TRBV19 and TRBJ2-4; no reliable D call. With 6 bases removed from V and 0 bases from J, the gap between germline ends came to 15 bases. Germline CDR1 is LNHDA and CDR2 is SQIVND (reference sequence). This CDR3 region has 16 residues. CDR3 sequence reads: CASSKRAPGAKNIQYF. In nucleotides, the CDR3 is TGTGCCAGTAGCAAACGAGCACCTGGAGCCAAAAACATTCAGTACTTC.

The chain joins TRBV19 to TRBJ2-3; D perhaps matches TRBD1 (5 bases). The CDR3 has 14 amino acids. The germline V gene has CDR1 LNHDA and CDR2 SQIVND (reference sequence). The germline V and J ends were trimmed by 9 bases and 4 bases, with 17 bases remaining between them. CDR3 sequence: CARSGPPCADTQYF. The CDR3 DNA is TGTGCCAGATCAGGGCCGCCCTGCGCAGATACGCAGTATTTT.

CDR3 sequence (DNA): TGCGCCAGCAAAACCGGGACAGGGGACACCGGGGAGCTGTTTTTT. It yields the protein CASKTGTGDTGELFF. The chain links TRBV5-1 to TRBJ2-2; 10 positions match TRBD1. J gave up 3 bases and V 6 bases, and 5 bases lay outside the gene matches. This CDR3 is 15 amino acids long. Germline V gene data show CDR1 as SGHRS and CDR2 as YFSETQ.